What follows are 22 T cell receptor beta chains derived from one specimen sequenced in a study of cytomegalovirus exposure and HLA in healthy donors. PCR involved 60 Vbeta and 13 Jbeta primers. TCRdb's table, derived via immunoSEQ multiplex PCR, lists solely in-frame clones and lacks some. The data contain about 140,000 clones, approximately 90% of them singletons. Sequencing used PBMCs. All receptors come from a woman aged 25 to 39 in good health and CMV-seronegative.

V is TRBV28 and J is TRBJ2-1, with 7 bases matching TRBD1. The CDR3 consists of 16 residues. Germline CDR1 MDHEN, CDR2 SYDVKM. The V segment lost 6 bases and the J segment 9 bases; nucleotides outside the gene matches: 17. CDR3 sequence (DNA): TGTGCCAGCAGCCCGCAACGGGGCAGGGGGTCCGGTGAGCAGTTCTTC. Protein: CASSPQRGRGSGEQFF.

The genes are TRBV6-1 and TRBJ2-7, with a tentative D call TRBD2 (5 bases). The CDR3 length is 15 residues. The germline V gene encodes CDR1 MNHNS and CDR2 SASEGT. Trimming left V 6 bases short and J 5 bases short, with 20 bases between. The CDR3 DNA is TGTGCCAGCAGCTCATCGGCCACCCTGCGGGACGAGCAGTACTTC. Amino acid sequence: CASSSSATLRDEQYF.

Note on this clone: The same CDR3 arises from other DNA sequences in this sample as well. This chain links TRBV2 with TRBJ2-1, with TRBD1 matching over 7 bases. After removal of 5 bases from V and 12 bases from J, the junction contained 19 bases not matched to a gene. The CDR3 has 16 amino acids. The germline V gene has CDR1 SNHLY and CDR2 FYNNEI. The CDR3 region is CASSQQGNHWYGGQFF. The DNA of the CDR3 is TGTGCCAGCAGTCAACAGGGGAACCATTGGTACGGTGGGCAGTTCTTC.

The V gene is TRBV6-6, the J gene TRBJ2-5; TRBD2 matches at 7 bases. Looked up from germline, CDR1 is MNHNY and CDR2 is SVGAGI (reference sequence). The CDR3 sequence is 14 residues long. Trimming at V came to 6 bases and at J to 4 bases, leaving 8 bases not matched to a gene. DNA for the CDR3: TGTGCCAGCAGATCTGTGGGGACTACAGAGACCCAGTACTTC. This codes for CASRSVGTTETQYF.

The chain employs TRBV10-3 and TRBJ1-2; TRBD1 agrees at 10 bases. Unmatched junction bases numbered 4, after V lost 6 bases and J lost 3 bases. Per the germline V gene, CDR1 is ENHRY and CDR2 is SYGVKD. This CDR3 is built from 14 residues. CDR3 protein: CAISGQGGDYGYTF. The CDR3 nucleotides are TGTGCCATCAGCGGACAGGGGGGCGACTATGGCTACACCTTC.

This rearrangement joins TRBV7-3 to TRBJ2-1, with 9 bases lining up with TRBD2. With V trimmed by 5 bases and J by 9 bases, 14 bases remained unmatched. Germline values: CDR1 SGHTA, CDR2 FQGTGA. There are 16 residues in the CDR3. Here the CDR3 DNA reads TGTGCCAGCAGCCCCCAAGGCCTAGCGGGAAGGGGTGAGCAGTTCTTC. This translates into CASSPQGLAGRGEQFF.

J is TRBJ2-2 and V is TRBV7-3; TRBD1 might be the D (6 bases). V lost 3 bases and J lost 2, with 10 bases in between. Germline CDR1 reads SGHTA; CDR2 reads FQGTGA. The CDR3 is 15 residues long. The CDR3 coding sequence is TGTGCCAGCAGCTTCGAGGGACAAAACACCGGGGAGCTGTTTTTT. Amino acid sequence: CASSFEGQNTGELFF.

Remarks on this clone: Within the sample, other DNA sequences also encode this same CDR3. The chain carries TRBV6-5 and TRBJ1-2, with 10 bases lining up with TRBD1. V trimming: 1 base; J trimming: 4 bases; junction bases outside the gene matches: 6. Germline loops: CDR1 MNHEY, CDR2 SVGAGI. The CDR3 length is 16 residues. Here the CDR3 DNA reads TGTGCCAGCAGTTACTTACGGACAGGGGGGGGCTATGGCTACACCTTC. This encodes CASSYLRTGGGYGYTF.

V is TRBV9 and J is TRBJ2-3, with TRBD2 matching 10 bases. Unmatched junction bases numbered 4, after V lost 3 bases and J lost 6 bases. The CDR3 sequence is 14 residues long. The germline CDR1 and CDR2 sequences are SGDLS and YYNGEE. CDR3 nucleotides: TGTGCCAGCAGCGGGGGACTAGCGACTGATACGCAGTATTTT. Protein sequence: CASSGGLATDTQYF. Supplemented by reference TRBV9 and TRBJ2-3, the full variable domain reads DSGVTQTPKHLITATGQRVTLRCSPRSGDLSVYWYQQSLDQGLQFLIQYYNGEERAKGNILERFSAQQFPDLHSELNLSSLELGDSALYFCASSGGLATDTQYFGPGTRLTVL.

V gene TRBV21-1 combines with J gene TRBJ2-5; TRBD2, the table's D call, lacks a check against the DNA. TRBV21-1 is a pseudogene locus. CDR3 length equals 15 residues. CDR3 region: CASSKEAGIQETQYF. In DNA form, the CDR3 reads TGTGCCAGCAGCAAAGAGGCGGGCATCCAAGAGACCCAGTACTTC.

The V call is TRBV19, the J call TRBJ1-1; no definite D call. Trimming took 6 bases from V and 5 from J, leaving 10 bases between them. Germline CDR1 LNHDA, CDR2 SQIVND (reference sequence). There are 12 residues in the CDR3. CDR3 region: CASSLEGTEAFF. The CDR3 DNA is TGTGCCAGTAGCCTTGAGGGAACTGAAGCTTTCTTT.

This clone was observed a single time. The V gene is TRBV5-1, the J gene TRBJ2-7; weak D call: TRBD1 (6 bases). Germline CDR1 reads SGHRS; CDR2 reads YFSETQ. Trimming cost V 0 bases and J 5 bases, with 12 bases left between them. CDR3 length: 14 residues. The CDR3 DNA is TGCGCCAGCAGCTTGGACAGGGCTTTCCACGAGCAGTACTTC. Translating gives CASSLDRAFHEQYF.

This clone was detected once. The chain employs TRBV6-5 and TRBJ1-6; D ambiguous. This CDR3 region has 15 residues. Germline V gene data show CDR1 as MNHEY and CDR2 as SVGAGI. The ends were cut back, 6 bases at V and 10 bases at J, with 19 bases in the middle. The CDR3: CASSKVAAPISPLHF. DNA of the CDR3: TGTGCCAGCAGCAAGGTAGCAGCTCCCATATCACCCCTCCACTTT.

The V call is TRBV7-9, the J call TRBJ2-7; 11 nucleotides match TRBD2. With V trimmed by 1 base and J by 4 bases, 3 bases remained unmatched. The CDR3 contains 15 residues. In germline, CDR1 is SEHNR, CDR2 FQNEAQ (reference sequence). The chain's CDR3 is CASSLGASGRYEQYF. DNA for the CDR3: TGTGCCAGCAGCTTAGGGGCTAGCGGGAGGTACGAGCAGTACTTC. Filled out from reference TRBV7-9 and TRBJ2-7, the complete variable domain reads DTGVSQNPRHKITKRGQNVTFRCDPISEHNRLYWYRQTLGQGPEFLTYFQNEAQLEKSRLLSDRFSAERPKGSFSTLEIQRTEQGDSAMYLCASSLGASGRYEQYFGPGTRLTVT.

This clone appeared a single time. V and J are TRBV19 and TRBJ2-5; no clear D. The CDR3 is 12 residues long. With 2 bases removed from V and 5 bases from J, the gap between germline ends came to 6 bases. In germline, CDR1 is LNHDA, CDR2 SQIVND (reference sequence). DNA of the CDR3: TGTGCCAGTAGTATAATGGGCGAGACCCAGTACTTC. This codes for CASSIMGETQYF.

The V and J genes are TRBV7-9 and TRBJ1-1, with 10 bases identical to TRBD1. The germline gives CDR1 SEHNR, CDR2 FQNEAQ (reference sequence). The CDR3 covers 15 residues. Trimming took 6 bases from V and 3 from J; bases not matched to a gene: 7. The CDR3 nucleotides read TGTGCCAGCAGGGACAGGGGGATCTCGGACACTGAAGCTTTCTTT. Its translation: CASRDRGISDTEAFF.

This clone appeared a single time. The rearrangement joins TRBV5-1 to TRBJ2-7; the D gene is possibly TRBD1 (7 bases). V dropped 0 bases and J dropped 3 bases, with 16 bases sitting between them. There are 16 residues in the CDR3. The V gene's germline CDR1 is SGHRS and CDR2 YFSETQ. CDR3 sequence: CASSLEGAGSFYEQYF. CDR3 in DNA: TGCGCCAGCAGCTTGGAGGGGGCGGGGAGCTTCTACGAGCAGTACTTC.

This CDR3 reads CATSRDEGYEQYF. The DNA for the CDR3 is TGTGCCACCAGCAGAGATGAGGGCTACGAGCAGTACTTC. J is TRBJ2-7 and V is TRBV15, with a possible D match to TRBD2 (5 bases). There are 13 residues in the CDR3. Trimming shortened V by 0 bases and J by 3 bases, and 6 bases separated the two germline ends. Looked up from germline, CDR1 is LNHNV and CDR2 is YYDKDF (reference sequence).

The V and J genes are TRBV6-6 and TRBJ2-7; D may be TRBD1 (7 bases). The CDR3 has 13 residues. V was clipped by 7 bases and J by 4 bases, with 14 bases between them. CDR1 and CDR2 (germline): MNHNY, SVGAGI (reference sequence). The CDR3 DNA follows: TGTGCCAGCATCCAGGCAGGGGGGTACGAGCAGTACTTC. Its translation is CASIQAGGYEQYF.

The J gene is TRBJ2-7, the V gene TRBV5-1, with 8 bases lining up with TRBD1. The V gene end was trimmed by 0 bases and the J gene end by 5 bases; junction bases not matched to a gene: 7. This CDR3 comprises 15 residues. Germline CDR1 is SGHRS and CDR2 is YFSETQ. The CDR3 loop reads CASSLGQGFGHEQYF. The CDR3 DNA sequence: TGCGCCAGCAGCTTGGGACAGGGGTTCGGCCACGAGCAGTACTTC.

The chain is built from TRBV30 and TRBJ2-3, with D maybe TRBD2 (6 bases). The CDR3 is made up of 13 amino acids. Germline assignment: CDR1 GTSNPN and CDR2 SVGIG (reference sequence). V was trimmed by 4 bases and J by 0 bases, leaving 8 bases between them. The CDR3 nucleotides are TGTGCCTGGACTAGCGCAAGCACAGATACGCAGTATTTT. Translation gives CAWTSASTDTQYF.

The table lists this clone with a count of one. The chain couples TRBV7-8 to TRBJ2-5; TRBD1 might be the D (6 bases). Trimming pared 5 bases from V and 2 bases from J, leaving 12 bases between. The CDR3 consists of 14 residues. The germline V gene encodes CDR1 SGHVS and CDR2 FQNEAQ. The CDR3 coding sequence is TGTGCCAGCAGCATTACAGGGCCGCAAGAGACCCAGTACTTC. Translating it yields CASSITGPQETQYF.